This passage covers 7 T cell receptor beta chains from one sample sequenced in a study of graft-versus-host responses after intestinal transplantation (dated by TCRdb to about 2021). Interpreted using the paper, the time point label stands for: cells obtained before transplantation from donor or recipient. The library relied on the immunoSEQ multiplex PCR assay. Drawn from immuneACCESS, this table holds only the in-frame rearrangements with V and J called that TCRdb kept. Clones are partly lost; checked studies trace under half to an unresolved V gene and leave the rest unexplained. This sample has approximately 110,000 clones in its table, and approximately 92% of those were observed once. Jointly, the top ten make up 0.23% of the sample. These receptors' targets are unknown. The material was unstimulated CD4+ T cells sorted from spleen or lymph node cells, obtained before transplant. Source of these receptors: a human donor who was the organ donor for an intestinal transplant.

The chain links TRBV30 to TRBJ2-3; D not resolved. V dropped 7 bases and J dropped 2 bases, with 10 bases sitting between them. Germline lookup yields CDR1 GTSNPN and CDR2 SVGIG (reference sequence). The CDR3 is made up of 12 amino acids. The CDR3 reads CASDSNTDTQYF. The CDR3 bases are TGTGCCTCCGATTCCAACACAGATACGCAGTATTTT. Variable domain in full (rest from reference TRBV30 and TRBJ2-3): SQTIHQWPATLVQPVGSPLSLECTVEGTSNPNLYWYRQAAGRGLQLLFYSVGIGQISSEVPQNLSASRPQDRQFILSSKKLLLSDSGFYLCASDSNTDTQYFGPGTRLTVL.

In DNA form, the CDR3 reads TGTGCCAGCAGTTCCGGACAGGGTTATTCGGGAAACACCATATATTTT. It codes for CASSSGQGYSGNTIYF. The chain carries TRBV6-5 and TRBJ1-3; 8 nucleotides match TRBD1. The CDR3 length is 16 residues. Germline V gene lookup returns CDR1 MNHEY and CDR2 SVGAGI. The junction had 9 bases not matched to a gene; V was cut back by 4 bases and J by 4 bases.

The chain recombines TRBV20-1 with TRBJ1-1; tentative D call: TRBD1 (5 bases). The V end was cut by 5 bases, the J end by 7 bases, with 11 bases between. The CDR3 is made up of 11 amino acids. CDR1 is DFQATT and CDR2 is SNEGSKA in the germline V gene (reference sequence). The CDR3 bases are TGCAGTGCTGGACGACAGTTTGAAGCTTTCTTT. Translating it yields CSAGRQFEAFF.

A single count supports this clone. The chain uses TRBV19 and TRBJ1-1; D might be TRBD1 (5 bases). Germline values: CDR1 LNHDA, CDR2 SQIVND (reference sequence). V gave up 3 bases and J gave up 7 bases, with 12 bases separating them. There are 13 residues in the CDR3. The CDR3 bases are TGTGCCAGTAGTATCTCCAGGGCCGTTGAAGCTTTCTTT. Its translation: CASSISRAVEAFF.

The J gene is TRBJ2-7, the V gene TRBV30, with TRBD2 matching over 12 bases. V lost 3 bases, J lost 3 bases, and 6 bases stayed unmatched. CDR1 GTSNPN and CDR2 SVGIG come from the germline V gene (reference sequence). This CDR3 region has 15 residues. Written as DNA, the CDR3 is TGTGCCTGGAGCCCAGGACTAGCGGGATACTACGAGCAGTACTTC. Amino acid sequence: CAWSPGLAGYYEQYF.

CDR3 DNA: TGTGCCTACCATGACCCGAACACTGAAGCTTTCTTT. It translates to CAYHDPNTEAFF. This chain joins TRBV30 and TRBJ1-1; D gene ambiguous. The germline V and J ends were trimmed by 7 bases and 1 base, with 10 bases remaining between them. The CDR3 covers 12 residues. Germline CDR1 is GTSNPN and CDR2 is SVGIG (reference sequence).

The chain has TRBV11-2 and TRBJ2-3; 8 bases line up with TRBD2. Germline CDR1 SGHAT, CDR2 FQNNGV. Germline trimming cut 2 bases from V and 2 bases from J; bases unmatched to any gene: 3. The CDR3 is 15 residues long. Here the CDR3 DNA reads TGTGCCAGCAGCTTAATAGCGGGGCACACAGATACGCAGTATTTT. Translated: CASSLIAGHTDTQYF.